These 13 T cell receptor beta chains were all obtained from the same sample, sequenced in a study of cytotoxic CD8 clonotypes in ibrutinib-treated CLL. Sequencing used immunoSEQ multiplex PCR; TCRdb keeps in-frame clones, though not all of them. Of a few hundred thousand clones listed, less than 75% are singletons. The source was PBMCs, collected after 24 months of ibrutinib treatment. These receptors were taken from a human donor with chronic lymphocytic leukemia.

The J gene is TRBJ2-1, the V gene TRBV28; 14 bases fit TRBD2. This CDR3 contains 17 residues. The germline V gene encodes CDR1 MDHEN and CDR2 SYDVKM. V lost 4 bases and J lost 7; bases outside the gene matches: 9. This chain's CDR3 is CASSCYPTSGRANEQFF. The CDR3 DNA reads TGTGCCAGCAGTTGTTACCCGACTAGCGGGAGGGCAAATGAGCAGTTCTTC.

The CDR3 DNA follows: TGCGCCAGCAGCTTGGTCGCGGAGGGGACCTATGGCTACACCTTC. Protein sequence: CASSLVAEGTYGYTF. The chain joins TRBV5-1 to TRBJ1-2; perhaps TRBD1 as D (5 bases). CDR1 and CDR2 from the germline V gene are SGHRS and YFSETQ. The CDR3 spans 15 residues. V was shortened by 0 bases and J by 4 bases, with 13 bases between the two germline ends.

This clone was seen a few times. The chain has TRBV13 and TRBJ1-2; 7 bases line up with TRBD1. The CDR3 runs to 13 residues. The V gene end was trimmed by 11 bases and the J gene end by 7 bases; junction bases not matched to a gene: 13. Germline CDR1 and CDR2: PRHDT and FYEKMQ (reference sequence). The CDR3 spells CAGTGAGLGGYTF. CDR3 DNA sequence: TGTGCCGGAACAGGGGCAGGGCTTGGTGGCTACACCTTC.

This chain links TRBV5-1 with TRBJ2-3; 10 nucleotides match TRBD1. The germline gives CDR1 SGHRS, CDR2 YFSETQ. The CDR3 length is 13 residues. V lost 7 bases, J lost 6 bases, and 5 bases stayed unmatched. CDR3 sequence (DNA): TGCGCCAGCGGGACAGGGGTTGGGGATACGCAGTATTTT. Its translation is CASGTGVGDTQYF.

The rearrangement uses TRBV11-1 and TRBJ2-3; the D gene is possibly TRBD2 (5 bases). The CDR3 length is 16 residues. Germline CDR1 SGHAT, CDR2 FQDESV (reference sequence). V lost 0 bases and J 1 base, leaving 11 bases between the germline ends. CDR3 nucleotides: TGTGCCAGCAGCTTAGCGCGAAGCGGAGGCACAGATACGCAGTATTTT. As protein: CASSLARSGGTDTQYF. The full variable domain, rest sourced from reference TRBV11-1 and TRBJ2-3, is EAEVAQSPRYKITEKSQAVAFWCDPISGHATLYWYRQILGQGPELLVQFQDESVVDDSQLPKDRFSAERLKGVDSTLKIQPAELGDSAMYLCASSLARSGGTDTQYFGPGTRLTVL.

J is TRBJ1-3 and V is TRBV6-5; D is undetermined. V lost 3 bases and J 2 bases, leaving 8 bases between the germline ends. The germline V gene encodes CDR1 MNHEY and CDR2 SVGAGI. This CDR3 spans 14 amino acids. CDR3 coding DNA: TGTGCCAGCAGTTATATGGGAACTGGAAACACCATATATTTT. Amino acids: CASSYMGTGNTIYF.

This chain links TRBV7-9 with TRBJ2-2; 7 bases fit TRBD1. CDR3 size: 16 residues. Germline CDR1 SEHNR, CDR2 FQNEAQ (reference sequence). V shed 4 bases and J 5 bases; nucleotides not matched to a gene: 10. The CDR3 DNA reads TGTGCCAGCAGCTCCCGGGAAGGGGGCTGGACCGGGGAGCTGTTTTTT. Protein: CASSSREGGWTGELFF. The full variable domain, completed using reference TRBV7-9 and TRBJ2-2, is DTGVSQNPRHKITKRGQNVTFRCDPISEHNRLYWYRQTLGQGPEFLTYFQNEAQLEKSRLLSDRFSAERPKGSFSTLEIQRTEQGDSAMYLCASSSREGGWTGELFFGEGSRLTVL.

This chain joins TRBV6-5 and TRBJ2-3; 8 bases map to TRBD1. The trim removed 2 bases at V and 6 bases at J, leaving 10 bases unmatched. The CDR3 runs to 16 residues. The germline gives CDR1 MNHEY, CDR2 SVGAGI. CDR3 amino acids: CASSYTAGGARDTQYF. The CDR3, as DNA: TGTGCCAGCAGTTACACCGCAGGGGGCGCAAGGGATACGCAGTATTTT.

This rearrangement joins TRBV2 to TRBJ1-1, with a weak D call TRBD1 (6 bases). V lost 6 bases and J 7 bases, leaving 12 bases between the germline ends. Germline V CDR1 and CDR2: SNHLY, FYNNEI. This CDR3 comprises 12 residues. The CDR3 loop is CASSVQGVEAFF. The CDR3 nucleotides are TGTGCCAGCAGCGTACAGGGTGTTGAAGCTTTCTTT.

The chain is built from TRBV6-6 and TRBJ2-7; TRBD2 is a possible D gene (5 bases). V dropped 5 bases and J dropped 1 base, with 12 bases sitting between them. The CDR3 is 14 residues long. Germline V lookup: CDR1 MNHNY, CDR2 SVGAGI (reference sequence). CDR3 sequence: CASSNLATSYEQYF. CDR3 nucleotides: TGTGCCAGCAGTAACTTAGCGACATCCTACGAGCAGTACTTC.

The chain has TRBV5-4 and TRBJ1-2, with 7 bases aligning to TRBD1. Losses at the gene ends were 2 bases for V and 4 bases for J; bases not matched to a gene: 2. The CDR3 spans 13 residues. Germline loops: CDR1 SGHNT, CDR2 YYREEE (reference sequence). The CDR3 is CASSFDRAYGYTF. The CDR3 DNA is TGTGCCAGCAGCTTTGACAGGGCCTATGGCTACACCTTC.

This chain links TRBV19 with TRBJ1-5, with D unresolved. V was cut by 3 bases and J by 9 bases, with 9 bases left in between. Looked up from germline, CDR1 is LNHDA and CDR2 is SQIVND (reference sequence). The length of the CDR3 is 12 residues. The CDR3 DNA reads TGTGCCAGTAGTATCCCTCCACGGCCCCAGCATTTT. Protein: CASSIPPRPQHF. Full variable domain (outside the CDR3, taken from reference TRBV19 and TRBJ1-5): DGGITQSPKYLFRKEGQNVTLSCEQNLNHDAMYWYRQDPGQGLRLIYYSQIVNDFQKGDIAEGYSVSREKKESFPLTVTSAQKNPTAFYLCASSIPPRPQHFGDGTRLSIL.

The rearrangement uses TRBV6-5 and TRBJ2-7; 7 nucleotides line up with TRBD1. Germline loops: CDR1 MNHEY, CDR2 SVGAGI. V trimming: 9 bases; J trimming: 1 base; junction bases outside the gene matches: 9. This CDR3 has 14 amino acids. DNA for the CDR3: TGTGCCAGTAGAGACGTGGGACAGTCCTACGAGCAGTACTTC. Translation gives CASRDVGQSYEQYF.